This TCR beta chain was documented in a study of regulatory T cells in long-lasting Graves disease. This clonotype showed up many times. Its antigen is not identified. Stated time point: newly diagnosed GD, antithyroid drugs for less than 3 months. PBMC RNA served as the TCR library source. Per the germline V gene, CDR1 is WSHSY and CDR2 is SAAADI. The V and J ends lost 6 bases and 8 bases, in that order; junction bases with no gene match: 7. The CDR3 sequence is 13 residues long. In building TCR beta libraries, iRepertoire HTBI primers were used together with Arm-PCR of CDR3 regions. TCRdb reanalysed the multiplex PCR reads using MiXCR and keeps one entry per CDR3 protein. The repertoire has 400,000 to 500,000 distinct CDR3 sequences, over 14% of them found once; the top ten carry about 7.8%. Broader study findings: In persistent patients, shared public clonotypes (more than 2,500) outnumbered those in new patients (approximately 970). The study found TRBV28, TRBJ1-2 and TRBJ2-5 favored in persistent disease.

These data also featured in a second study, about T cells in Graves' hyperthyroidism and ophthalmopathy. According to that study: Each patient was aged 18 to 65 and had newly diagnosed hyperthyroidism of under 2 months' duration. The HTBI primer set served for first-round RT-PCR of the TCR CDR3.

Sequences were derived from peripheral blood mononuclear cells (PBMCs), sampled at new diagnosis, from a patient treated with antithyroid drugs. V usage is TRBV10-2 and J usage is TRBJ2-1; 7 bases are a match to TRBD1. This receptor was identified in a woman between 35 and 50 years old with Graves disease. CDR3 protein: CASRETGLDEQFF. In nucleotides, the CDR3 is TGCGCCAGCAGGGAGACAGGGTTAGATGAGCAGTTCTTC.